This T cell receptor (beta chain) was sequenced in a study of blood T cell repertoires in COVID-19. The wider study: The United States, Italy and Spain provided the acute and convalescent COVID-19 samples. The cDNA or gDNA used as material had been derived from T cells, B-cell-depleted T cells, or PBMCs.

The CDR3 length is 12 residues. Trimming cost V 2 bases and J 7 bases, with 9 bases left between them. Original methodology: Reference gene primer amplification in the assay estimated nucleated cell counts. Libraries were prepared by immunoSEQ multiplex PCR; TCRdb keeps only in-frame clonotypes and omits some of them. For V, J and clone size, that table is used; D and trimming come from the DNA. The sample carries roughly 50,000 clones, 80% to 90% recorded once. The sample consisted of peripheral blood. This receptor was taken from a man between 65 and 85 years old with acute or convalescent COVID-19. The chain recombines TRBV5-3 with TRBJ1-1; D remains ambiguous. TRBV5-3 belongs to the ORF category, with a function that is uncertain. The CDR3 here is CARSLRRCEAFF. Here the CDR3 DNA reads TGTGCCAGAAGCTTAAGGAGATGTGAAGCTTTCTTT.